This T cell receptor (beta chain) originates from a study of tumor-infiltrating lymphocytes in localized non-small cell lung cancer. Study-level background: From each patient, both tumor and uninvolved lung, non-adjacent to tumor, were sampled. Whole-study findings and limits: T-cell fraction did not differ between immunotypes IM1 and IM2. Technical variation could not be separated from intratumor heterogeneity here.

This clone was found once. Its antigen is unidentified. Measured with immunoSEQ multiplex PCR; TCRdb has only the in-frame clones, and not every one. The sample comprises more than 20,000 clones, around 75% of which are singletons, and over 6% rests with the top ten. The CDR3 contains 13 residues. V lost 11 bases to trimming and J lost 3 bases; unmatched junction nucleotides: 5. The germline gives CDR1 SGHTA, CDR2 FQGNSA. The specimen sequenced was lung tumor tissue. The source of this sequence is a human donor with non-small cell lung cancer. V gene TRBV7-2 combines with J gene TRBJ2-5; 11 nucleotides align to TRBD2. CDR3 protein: CAWGSGGEETQYF. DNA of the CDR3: TGTGCCTGGGGTAGCGGGGGGGAAGAGACCCAGTACTTC.